Each of the 21 T cell receptor beta chains below was sequenced from the same sample in a study of control samples from healthy donors and cancer patients. Data came from immunoSEQ multiplex PCR; TCRdb stores just in-frame clones and leaves some out. The repertoire consists of 130,000 or so clones, with 85% to 90% occurring once and the leading ten covering 9.5% to 13%. Sequencing used blood. These receptors were taken from a young man in good health.

This clone is a singleton in its sample. The rearrangement joins TRBV7-8 to TRBJ1-5; TRBD1 aligns across 7 bases. V lost 5 bases, J lost 8 bases, and 12 bases stayed unmatched. CDR1 and CDR2 from the germline V gene are SGHVS and FQNEAQ. The CDR3 sequence is 15 residues long. CDR3 in DNA: TGTGCCAGCAGCACCAGACAGGGACAAGGGGAGCCCCAGCATTTT. Translated, it gives CASSTRQGQGEPQHF.

The CDR3 here is CASSPGWDLEAFF. CDR3 bases: TGTGCCAGCAGCCCCGGTTGGGATCTGGAAGCTTTCTTT. The rearrangement links TRBV7-2 to TRBJ1-1; no definite D call. The CDR3 has 13 amino acids. V was shortened by 5 bases and J by 8 bases, with 15 bases between the two germline ends. The germline V gene encodes CDR1 SGHTA and CDR2 FQGNSA. Looking up the rest from reference TRBV7-2 and TRBJ1-1 gives the full variable domain: GAGVSQSPSNKVTEKGKDVELRCDPISGHTALYWYRQSLGQGLEFLIYFQGNSAPDKSGLPSDRFSAERTGGSVSTLTIQRTQQEDSAVYLCASSPGWDLEAFFGQGTRLTVV.

The chain couples TRBV2 to TRBJ2-4; possibly TRBD1 for D (6 bases). The germline V gene encodes CDR1 SNHLY and CDR2 FYNNEI. Trimming stripped 6 bases from V and 8 bases from J, with 17 bases between. This CDR3 has 14 residues. The DNA for the CDR3 is TGTGCCAGCAGATTACAGGGTAATACGGACATTCAGTACTTC. It specifies CASRLQGNTDIQYF.

The gene calls are TRBV5-1 and TRBJ1-1; 7 bases agree with TRBD1. Unmatched junction bases numbered 12, after V lost 7 bases and J lost 3 bases. Germline V lookup: CDR1 SGHRS, CDR2 YFSETQ. This CDR3 has 15 residues. DNA of the CDR3: TGCGCCAGCGGCACCGGGGCAGGGGGGTACACTGAAGCTTTCTTT. Protein sequence: CASGTGAGGYTEAFF.

This clone has only a few counts. V usage is TRBV28 and J usage is TRBJ1-2; D is ambiguous. Per the germline V gene, CDR1 is MDHEN and CDR2 is SYDVKM. CDR3 length equals 14 residues. V lost 5 bases and J 6 bases, leaving 16 bases between the germline ends. CDR3 region: CASSIADLSNGYTF. CDR3 bases: TGTGCCAGCAGTATTGCCGACCTCTCAAATGGCTACACCTTC.

The chain employs TRBV12-5 and TRBJ1-4; no reliable D call. The CDR3 extends over 15 amino acids. CDR1 is LGHNT and CDR2 is FRNRAP in the germline V gene. The V and J ends lost 6 bases and 0 bases respectively, with 11 bases between them. In DNA, the CDR3 is TGTGCTAGTGGACCCGCAGTTGCAACTAATGAAAAACTGTTTTTT. This codes for CASGPAVATNEKLFF. Full variable domain (missing parts from reference TRBV12-5 and TRBJ1-4): DARVTQTPRHKVTEMGQEVTMRCQPILGHNTVFWYRQTMMQGLELLAYFRNRAPLDDSGMPKDRFSAEMPDATLATLKIQPSEPRDSAVYFCASGPAVATNEKLFFGSGTQLSVL.

This sequence joins TRBV6-1 and TRBJ1-3; 8 nucleotides line up with TRBD1. Germline values: CDR1 MNHNS, CDR2 SASEGT. The length of the CDR3 is 15 residues. The junction had 4 bases not matched to a gene; V was cut back by 3 bases and J by 3 bases. As DNA, the CDR3 is TGTGCCAGCAGTGACGGCAGGGGGCATGGAAACACCATATATTTT. The encoded protein is CASSDGRGHGNTIYF.

The rearrangement links TRBV5-6 to TRBJ1-2, with D uncertain. Germline V CDR1 and CDR2: SGHDT, YYEEEE. Trimming shortened V by 4 bases and J by 9 bases, and 25 bases separated the two germline ends. This CDR3 region has 16 residues. The CDR3 loop reads CASSPPGAAPSGSYTF. CDR3 sequence (DNA): TGTGCCAGCAGCCCACCCGGCGCAGCCCCTTCGGGAAGCTACACCTTC. Combining the CDR3 with reference TRBV5-6 and TRBJ1-2 gives the whole variable domain DAGVTQSPTHLIKTRGQQVTLRCSPKSGHDTVSWYQQALGQGPQFIFQYYEEEERQRGNFPDRFSGHQFPNYSSELNVNALLLGDSALYLCASSPPGAAPSGSYTFGSGTRLTVV.

The rearrangement joins TRBV7-8 to TRBJ1-1; 7 bases are a match to TRBD1. In germline, CDR1 is SGHVS, CDR2 FQNEAQ. Trimming took 2 bases from V and 5 from J; bases not matched to a gene: 5. The CDR3 loop spans 14 amino acids. In DNA, the CDR3 is TGTGCCAGCAGCTTAAACAGGGGCCTGACTGAAGCTTTCTTT. Translating it yields CASSLNRGLTEAFF.

The rearrangement joins TRBV18 to TRBJ2-5; D not resolved. This CDR3 spans 12 amino acids. Looked up from germline, CDR1 is KGHSH and CDR2 is LQKENI. V was cut by 4 bases and J by 7 bases, with 10 bases left in between. The CDR3 loop is CASSREMGTQYF. DNA of the CDR3: TGTGCCAGCTCACGAGAGATGGGGACCCAGTACTTC.

The V and J genes are TRBV4-1 and TRBJ1-1; no definite D call. The CDR3 consists of 15 residues. The germline CDR1 and CDR2 sequences are MGHRA and YSYEKL. The ends were cut back, 1 base at V and 3 bases at J, with 12 bases in the middle. CDR3 sequence (DNA): TGCGCCAGCAGCCAAGTCCCGAGGGTGGACACTGAAGCTTTCTTT. Encoded protein: CASSQVPRVDTEAFF.

This chain connects TRBV7-9 to TRBJ1-2; D may be TRBD1 (5 bases). The germline V gene encodes CDR1 SEHNR and CDR2 FQNEAQ (reference sequence). Trimming took 0 bases from V and 8 from J, leaving 10 bases between them. CDR3 length equals 13 residues. DNA of the CDR3: TGTGCCAGCAGCTTAGCTCAGGGTGACGGCTACACCTTC. The encoded protein is CASSLAQGDGYTF.

This chain's CDR3 is CASSLGQPNTGELFF. CDR3 coding DNA: TGTGCCAGCAGCTTGGGACAGCCCAACACCGGGGAGCTGTTTTTT. V and J are TRBV3-1 (or the pseudogene TRBV3-2) and TRBJ2-2; 7 bases match TRBD1. Germline trimming cut 5 bases from V and 2 bases from J; bases unmatched to any gene: 5. Per germline, CDR1 LGHDT and CDR2 YNNKEL (reference sequence). This CDR3 has 15 residues.

The count of this clone is one. The chain combines TRBV2 with TRBJ1-5; no firm D call. The CDR3 loop spans 13 amino acids. Germline lookup yields CDR1 SNHLY and CDR2 FYNNEI. Deletions cut 7 bases from V and 2 bases from J, with 9 bases between. Here the CDR3 reads CASMYQGNQPQHF. In DNA form, the CDR3 reads TGTGCCAGCATGTACCAGGGCAATCAGCCCCAGCATTTT.

The chain uses TRBV15 and TRBJ1-2, with 7 bases aligning to TRBD1. The V and J ends lost 8 bases and 2 bases, in that order; junction bases with no gene match: 8. The CDR3 sequence is 14 residues long. Germline CDR1 LNHNV, CDR2 YYDKDF (reference sequence). The CDR3 sequence: CATARDSLNYGYTF. Here the CDR3 DNA reads TGTGCCACCGCCCGGGACAGCTTAAACTATGGCTACACCTTC.

This sequence joins TRBV18 and TRBJ2-2; D is possibly TRBD2 (5 bases). The germline CDR1 and CDR2 sequences are KGHSH and LQKENI. V lost 3 bases and J lost 3, with 8 bases in between. The CDR3 spans 14 residues. CDR3 DNA sequence: TGTGCCAGCTCACCTCAGAGGGACACCGGGGAGCTGTTTTTT. It encodes CASSPQRDTGELFF.

The chain carries TRBV19 and TRBJ1-2; D may be TRBD1 (5 bases). The V gene's germline CDR1 is LNHDA and CDR2 SQIVND (reference sequence). Deletions cut 10 bases from V and 3 bases from J, with 21 bases between. This CDR3 region has 15 residues. CDR3 sequence: CATVDPGGGYYGYTF. CDR3 nucleotides: TGTGCCACTGTGGACCCCGGGGGAGGTTACTATGGCTACACCTTC.

This rearrangement joins TRBV5-4 to TRBJ2-1; TRBD2 agrees at 10 bases. Trimming removed 1 base from V and 1 base from J; junction bases left unmatched: 8. CDR1 is SGHNT and CDR2 is YYREEE in the germline V gene (reference sequence). The CDR3 sequence is 18 residues long. In nucleotides, the CDR3 is TGTGCCAGCAGCTTGCCAGCGGGGGGGCAGGGGTCCTACAATGAGCAGTTCTTC. This codes for CASSLPAGGQGSYNEQFF. Drawing the rest from reference TRBV5-4 and TRBJ2-1, the complete variable domain is ETGVTQSPTHLIKTRGQQVTLRCSSQSGHNTVSWYQQALGQGPQFIFQYYREEENGRGNFPPRFSGLQFPNYSSELNVNALELDDSALYLCASSLPAGGQGSYNEQFFGPGTRLTVL.

This clone appeared once. This sequence joins TRBV18 and TRBJ1-1; no reliable D call. Trimming took off 3 bases at V and 10 bases at J, with 15 bases between the two ends. From germline, CDR1 is KGHSH and CDR2 LQKENI. CDR3 size: 13 residues. CDR3: CASSPSGEVVAFF. The CDR3 DNA sequence: TGTGCCAGCTCACCGTCTGGGGAGGTAGTAGCTTTCTTT.

This sequence joins TRBV10-3 and TRBJ2-4, with D perhaps matching TRBD2 (6 bases). V was trimmed by 9 bases and J by 0 bases, leaving 15 bases between them. CDR3 length: 15 amino acids. Germline values: CDR1 ENHRY, CDR2 SYGVKD. The chain's CDR3 is CAIRRGSLAKNIQYF. CDR3 DNA sequence: TGTGCCATAAGGCGGGGATCCCTAGCCAAAAACATTCAGTACTTC.

This chain links TRBV28 with TRBJ1-6; weak D call: TRBD1 (5 bases). Between the trimmed V and J ends, which lost 3 bases and 6 bases, there was a span of 15 bases. Germline V gene sequence: CDR1 MDHEN, CDR2 SYDVKM. This CDR3 region has 16 residues. CDR3: CASSLSLLGGNSPLHF. CDR3 nucleotides: TGTGCCAGCAGTTTGTCCCTACTCGGGGGTAATTCACCCCTCCACTTT.